The 5 T cell receptor beta chains reported below all come from one sample, sequenced in a study of T cell repertoires and Cas9 in healthy adults. The data were produced by immunoSEQ multiplex PCR, yet TCRdb's version contains in-frame clones alone and is incomplete. The sample gives about 20,000 clones, 91% of which show up once; roughly 1.4% is in the top ten. Sequencing was performed on CD4+ effector T cells (CD127+, CD25-, CD137-, CD154-) from PBMCs; culture status not recorded. These receptors were taken from a human donor in good health.

This clone was picked up one time. This chain connects TRBV4-2 to TRBJ2-2; 11 bases match TRBD2. The CDR3 contains 16 residues. Looked up from germline, CDR1 is LGHNA and CDR2 is YNFKEQ. Trimming cost V 0 bases and J 6 bases; bases outside gene matches: 3. As DNA, the CDR3 is TGTGCCAGCAGCCAAGAAATACTAGCGGGAGCCGGGGAGCTGTTTTTT. As protein: CASSQEILAGAGELFF.

The chain recombines TRBV6-6 with TRBJ1-1, with TRBD1 as a possible D gene (6 bases). V lost 6 bases and J lost 0, with 17 bases in between. Germline V gene lookup returns CDR1 MNHNY and CDR2 SVGAGI (reference sequence). The CDR3 sequence is 16 residues long. The CDR3 nucleotides read TGTGCCAGCAGAGATGATCCGGGACACCTGAACACTGAAGCTTTCTTT. Amino acid sequence: CASRDDPGHLNTEAFF.

The V and J genes are TRBV15 and TRBJ2-2; D ambiguous. Between the trimmed V and J ends, which lost 3 bases and 6 bases, there was a span of 11 bases. The CDR3 is 14 residues long. Germline CDR1 is LNHNV and CDR2 is YYDKDF (reference sequence). DNA of the CDR3: TGTGCCACCAGCAGGGTAGATTCCCCCGGGGAGCTGTTTTTT. The encoded protein is CATSRVDSPGELFF.

The chain links TRBV21-1 to TRBJ1-1; whether TRBD1, the table's D call, matches the DNA was not checked. TRBV21-1 is classified as a pseudogene. The CDR3 runs 13 residues. The CDR3 is CASTRAGITEAFF. The CDR3 nucleotides are TGTGCCAGCACCAGGGCTGGGATTACTGAAGCTTTCTTT.

The chain joins TRBV19 to TRBJ1-1; the D gene is possibly TRBD1 (6 bases). The CDR3 extends over 17 amino acids. Trimming took off 1 base at V and 4 bases at J, with 19 bases between the two ends. Looked up from germline, CDR1 is LNHDA and CDR2 is SQIVND (reference sequence). Here the CDR3 reads CASSIGTGRVLTTEAFF. CDR3 nucleotide sequence: TGTGCCAGTAGTATAGGAACAGGGAGGGTCCTTACCACTGAAGCTTTCTTT.